This T cell receptor (beta chain) was captured in a study of blood T cells in healthy people across ages. Sample donors were healthy Caucasian individuals that came from Russia, aged roughly 6 to 95. The authors ran a second PCR of 7 to 11 cycles using a sample-barcoded 5' primer and a J-beta primer mix. In TCRdb, the 5' RACE reads were re-called with MiXCR into one record per CDR3 protein. The data hold about 1 million distinct CDR3 sequences, with 40% to 55% observed a single time. This clonotype was observed a few times. What was sequenced was blood. This clonotype was obtained from a woman aged 55-69 years in good health.

This CDR3 is CASSLGAAGELFF. The CDR3 region has the DNA TGTGCCAGCAGCTTAGGAGCGGCCGGGGAGCTGTTTTTT. This chain links TRBV7-8 with TRBJ2-2, with D possibly matching TRBD2 (5 bases). V lost 1 base, J lost 6 bases, and 6 bases lay in between. CDR1 is SGHVS, CDR2 FQNEAQ, per germline. The CDR3 extends over 13 amino acids.